The rows below give T cell receptor beta chains drawn from one sample of a study of T cells after yellow fever vaccination. TCRdb reanalysed the 5' RACE reads using MiXCR and keeps one entry per CDR3 protein. In the table there are a few hundred thousand distinct CDR3 sequences, roughly 21% of which are singletons. The sample consisted of PBMCs, taken 15 days after the yellow fever booster vaccination. Receptors were obtained from a man aged 25 to 40 who received the YFV17D yellow fever vaccine. The CDR3 runs from the conserved cysteine through the conserved F or W. Clone size is not always given. Where it is, it says once, few, many or a class for expanded clones.

CDR3aa,v_gene,j_gene,abundance
CAFRRTSGPGELFF,TRBV30,TRBJ2-2,few
CASSQGARDYEQYF,TRBV3-1,TRBJ2-7,.
CAINGGPHNEQFF,TRBV10-3,TRBJ2-1,.
CASSLDRGYTEAFF,TRBV11-2,TRBJ1-1,.
CASSAGRGAYEQYF,TRBV5-1,TRBJ2-7,few
CASSLRTGEADTQYF,TRBV4-3,TRBJ2-3,few
CASSLSPGGVKTQYF,TRBV7-3,TRBJ2-5,.
CTGGRAMHEQFF,TRBV29-1,TRBJ2-1,.
CASSLTPPTNEKLFF,TRBV6-1,TRBJ1-4,few
CASSPGQGRENEQFF,TRBV7-2,TRBJ2-1,.
CASSIPGPYGYTF,TRBV19,TRBJ1-2,.
CSVPGRSSYEQYF,TRBV29-1,TRBJ2-7,few
CASSYSRVETQYF,TRBV6-5,TRBJ2-5,.
CSGGGFPQETQYF,TRBV20-1,TRBJ2-5,.
CASSYSTADTQYF,TRBV6-6,TRBJ2-3,.
CASRITSTGTDTQYF,TRBV12-3/TRBV12-4,TRBJ2-3,few
CASSLRGVYLNTGELFF,TRBV7-2,TRBJ2-2,.
CASSFLSPASGRAYEQFF,TRBV12-3/TRBV12-4,TRBJ2-1,.
CSAGRTSAERRQFF,TRBV20-1,TRBJ2-1,.
CSARGLVGYDEQFF,TRBV20-1,TRBJ2-1,.
CASKTGLAGDEQYF,TRBV6-2/TRBV6-3,TRBJ2-7,few
CASSFPGLSGELFF,TRBV12-3/TRBV12-4,TRBJ2-2,.